The 28 T cell receptor beta chains given below trace back to one sample, sequenced in a study of T cells after yellow fever vaccination. TCRdb reanalysed the 5' RACE reads using MiXCR and keeps one entry per CDR3 protein. The sample lists over 300,000 distinct CDR3 sequences; about 3.5% were seen once. Source: PBMCs, taken on the day of the yellow fever booster vaccination. Receptor source: a man aged 18 to 29 who received the YFV17D yellow fever vaccine.

The chain carries TRBV4-3 and TRBJ2-5; 7 nucleotides match TRBD2. Germline values: CDR1 LGHNA, CDR2 YSLEER. The CDR3 covers 17 residues. Trimming cost V 4 bases and J 1 base; bases outside gene matches: 12. The CDR3 DNA sequence: TGCGCCAGCAGCCCCTCCCCCCCGGGACTACCCCAAGAGACCCAGTACTTC. Translation gives CASSPSPPGLPQETQYF.

This clonotype was seen ten or more times. This rearrangement joins TRBV7-9 to TRBJ2-1; D possibly corresponds to TRBD1 (5 bases). This CDR3 has 14 residues. Germline V gene lookup returns CDR1 SEHNR and CDR2 FQNEAQ (reference sequence). V shed 8 bases and J shed 2 bases, with 13 bases lying between them. The CDR3 coding sequence is TGTGCCAGCTCCTGGGGCGCTACCTACAATGAGCAGTTCTTC. This codes for CASSWGATYNEQFF.

This clonotype was seen many times. The chain recombines TRBV5-4 with TRBJ2-1; no firm D call. In germline, CDR1 is SGHNT, CDR2 YYREEE (reference sequence). This CDR3 comprises 13 residues. Between the trimmed V and J ends, which lost 5 bases and 7 bases, there was a span of 13 bases. CDR3 in DNA: TGTGCCAGCAGGGGCCCGGGCCCTAATGAGCAGTTCTTC. Residues: CASRGPGPNEQFF.

In its sample, this clonotype was seen many times. The chain combines TRBV10-3 with TRBJ2-7; perhaps TRBD1 as D (6 bases). CDR3 length: 14 amino acids. Germline CDR1 ENHRY, CDR2 SYGVKD. Trimming cost V 2 bases and J 11 bases, with 19 bases left between them. The DNA of the CDR3 is TGTGCCATCAGTGAGCCGAACCAGGGGTATTCCAAGTACTTC. Translation: CAISEPNQGYSKYF.

This clonotype occurred many times. The chain is built from TRBV7-8 and TRBJ2-3; D may be TRBD1 or TRBD2 (5 bases each). CDR1 is SGHVS and CDR2 is FQNEAQ in the germline V gene. The CDR3 sequence is 16 residues long. Trimming removed 5 bases from V and 6 bases from J, with 21 bases in between. The CDR3 DNA follows: TGTGCCAGCAGCATGGGATACACCGGGACCCTGGATACGCAGTATTTT. Its translation: CASSMGYTGTLDTQYF.

With regard to this clonotype: The junction and the germline gene differ at one end; a read error may be behind it. The chain combines TRBV2 with TRBJ1-4; D not certain. This CDR3 comprises 13 residues. Germline V CDR1 and CDR2: SNHLY, FYNNEI. As DNA, the CDR3 is TGTGCCAGCTGTGAAACCCAGCGGGATAAACTGTTTTTT. It yields the protein CASCETQRDKLFF.

This clonotype was seen a handful of times. The chain recombines TRBV11-2 with TRBJ1-6; possibly TRBD1 for D (6 bases). V was pared by 4 bases and J by 7 bases, with 20 bases between. CDR3 length: 17 residues. Germline V gene sequence: CDR1 SGHAT, CDR2 FQNNGV. CDR3 sequence reads: CASSSIRGRSPNSPLHF. DNA of the CDR3: TGTGCCAGCAGCTCGATCAGGGGCCGCTCACCGAATTCACCCCTCCACTTT.

A few counts support this clonotype. V and J are TRBV11-2 and TRBJ2-7, with a weak D call TRBD2 (5 bases). V lost 4 bases and J 0 bases, leaving 7 bases between the germline ends. The germline V gene has CDR1 SGHAT and CDR2 FQNNGV. This CDR3 has 13 amino acids. CDR3 loop: CASSWEISYEQYV. The CDR3 bases are TGTGCCAGCAGCTGGGAGATCTCCTACGAGCAGTACGTC.

The V gene is TRBV24-1, the J gene TRBJ2-2; tentative D call: TRBD2 (5 bases). Germline V CDR1 and CDR2: KGHDR, SFDVKD. The germline V and J ends were trimmed by 5 bases and 1 base, with 10 bases remaining between them. CDR3 length equals 15 residues. For the CDR3, the DNA is TGTGCCACCAGTGGTTCGGGGATGAACACCGGGGAGCTGTTTTTT. Translation gives CATSGSGMNTGELFF.

This clonotype has only a few counts. The CDR3 DNA reads as TGTGCCAGCAGCCCCTTTCGAGGGACCCCGGTGGGCTACACCTTC. It yields the protein CASSPFRGTPVGYTF. The chain joins TRBV6-5 to TRBJ1-2, with D possibly matching TRBD1 (5 bases). Germline-derived CDR1 and CDR2 are MNHEY and SVGAGI. The CDR3 is made up of 15 amino acids. V was shortened by 6 bases and J by 8 bases, with 22 bases between the two germline ends.

In this sample, this clonotype turned up many times. The CDR3 DNA follows: TGTGCCAGCAGCCGATTTAGGTCGGAGACCCAGTACTTC. Its translation: CASSRFRSETQYF. The chain combines TRBV7-9 with TRBJ2-5; D unresolved. V shed 5 bases and J shed 5 bases, with 12 bases lying between them. This CDR3 contains 13 residues. In germline, CDR1 is SEHNR, CDR2 FQNEAQ (reference sequence).

This clonotype was seen many times. The genes are TRBV2 and TRBJ2-3, with TRBD1 identical over 8 bases. CDR1 and CDR2 (germline): SNHLY, FYNNEI. CDR3 size: 15 residues. V shed 5 bases and J 1 base; nucleotides not matched to a gene: 5. The CDR3 spells CASSLDRDRTDTQYF. CDR3 bases: TGTGCCAGCAGTTTGGACAGGGACCGCACAGATACGCAGTATTTT.

This clonotype was picked up many times. CDR3 sequence: CAISESGGQASEQYF. CDR3 sequence (DNA): TGTGCCATCAGTGAGTCAGGGGGGCAGGCAAGCGAGCAGTACTTC. The genes are TRBV10-3 and TRBJ2-7; D might be TRBD1 or TRBD2, each matching 6 bases. V dropped 0 bases and J dropped 6 bases, with 15 bases sitting between them. CDR1 is ENHRY and CDR2 is SYGVKD in the germline V gene. CDR3 size: 15 residues.

This clonotype was counted at least ten times. V gene TRBV5-6 combines with J gene TRBJ2-1; maybe TRBD2 (7 bases). CDR3 length: 15 residues. Trimming took 2 bases from V and 4 from J, leaving 13 bases between them. The germline V gene encodes CDR1 SGHDT and CDR2 YYEEEE. This CDR3 reads CASSFGGRRYNEQFF. In DNA form, the CDR3 reads TGTGCCAGCAGCTTCGGGGGGCGGAGATACAATGAGCAGTTCTTC.

This clonotype has only a few counts. The chain combines TRBV5-1 with TRBJ1-4; tentative D call: TRBD1 (5 bases). Trimming left V 1 base short and J 8 bases short, with 15 bases between. The germline gives CDR1 SGHRS, CDR2 YFSETQ. CDR3 length: 15 residues. CDR3 residues: CASSLSGTRGEKLFF. CDR3 bases: TGCGCCAGCAGCTTGTCGGGGACCAGAGGGGAAAAACTGTTTTTT.

This clonotype was counted ten times or more. V gene TRBV20-1 combines with J gene TRBJ2-5; no clear D gene. Germline V gene lookup returns CDR1 DFQATT and CDR2 SNEGSKA (reference sequence). Trimming stripped 3 bases from V and 5 bases from J, with 13 bases between. This CDR3 spans 13 amino acids. The CDR3 DNA sequence: TGCAGTGCTAGTCTTCCAGATCCGGAGACCCAGTACTTC. The encoded protein is CSASLPDPETQYF.

This clonotype occurred a few times. This sequence may be a read error, since a much larger clone differs from it by one base. The chain carries TRBV5-6 and TRBJ2-5, with 8 positions matching TRBD1. Germline CDR1 and CDR2: SGHDT and YYEEEE. With 5 bases clipped from V and 4 bases from J, the junction kept 4 bases outside the gene matches. This CDR3 region has 13 residues. CDR3 coding DNA: TGTGCCAGCAGGCGCGACAGGGGAGAGACCCAGTACTTC. Translation: CASRRDRGETQYF.

The table lists this clonotype with many counts. The chain links TRBV6-6 to TRBJ2-7; tentatively, D is TRBD2 (6 bases). Trimming took 4 bases from V and 6 from J, leaving 10 bases between them. This CDR3 comprises 12 residues. Germline V gives CDR1 MNHNY, CDR2 SVGAGI (reference sequence). The CDR3 DNA follows: TGTGCCAGCAGTTCGGAGGGGCCCGAGCAGTACTTC. Its translation: CASSSEGPEQYF.

V usage is TRBV6-2 or TRBV6-3 and J usage is TRBJ2-1; 8 bases map to TRBD2. The ends lost 0 bases at V and 2 bases at J; junction bases unmatched: 6. The CDR3 loop spans 17 amino acids. Germline CDR1 and CDR2: MNHEY and SVGEGT. CDR3 in DNA: TGTGCCAGCAGTTACTCGACTAGCGTAATGACCTACAATGAGCAGTTCTTC. Translated, it gives CASSYSTSVMTYNEQFF.

This clonotype was seen repeatedly, ten times or more. This CDR3 is CASSLRRTGELFF. The CDR3, as DNA: TGTGCCAGCAGCCTCAGGAGGACCGGGGAGCTGTTTTTT. The chain is built from TRBV5-6 and TRBJ2-2, with TRBD2 as a possible D gene (5 bases). This CDR3 contains 13 residues. Trimming removed 4 bases at V and 5 bases at J, with 9 bases between. Germline V gives CDR1 SGHDT, CDR2 YYEEEE. The full variable domain, rest sourced from reference TRBV5-6 and TRBJ2-2, is DAGVTQSPTHLIKTRGQQVTLRCSPKSGHDTVSWYQQALGQGPQFIFQYYEEEERQRGNFPDRFSGHQFPNYSSELNVNALLLGDSALYLCASSLRRTGELFFGEGSRLTVL.

This clonotype was observed many times. The V gene is TRBV27, the J gene TRBJ1-1; TRBD1 is a possible D gene (5 bases). V lost 2 bases and J 3 bases, leaving 13 bases between the germline ends. This CDR3 region has 15 residues. Germline assignment: CDR1 MNHEY and CDR2 SMNVEV (reference sequence). The CDR3 spells CASSLHGAPDTEAFF. The CDR3 nucleotides read TGTGCCAGCAGTTTACACGGGGCCCCGGACACTGAAGCTTTCTTT.

This clonotype was recorded a few times. The chain employs TRBV7-9 and TRBJ2-5; TRBD2 matches 16 bases. Germline CDR1 is SEHNR and CDR2 is FQNEAQ (reference sequence). The CDR3 runs 19 residues. V was pared by 5 bases and J by 1 base, with 10 bases of the junction left unmatched. The CDR3 is CASSPLPGTSGGAQETQYF. For the CDR3, the DNA is TGTGCCAGCAGCCCATTGCCTGGGACTAGCGGGGGGGCCCAAGAGACCCAGTACTTC.

This clonotype occurred many times. V gene TRBV7-6 combines with J gene TRBJ2-3; possibly TRBD1 or TRBD2 for D (5 bases each). V was clipped by 2 bases and J by 3 bases, with 12 bases between them. The CDR3 length is 15 residues. In germline, CDR1 is SGHVS, CDR2 FNYEAQ. The CDR3 DNA is TGTGCCAGCAGCTTACCGAGCTGGGGGACAGATACGCAGTATTTT. Translation gives CASSLPSWGTDTQYF. The entire variable domain, with the rest obtained from reference TRBV7-6 and TRBJ2-3, is as follows: GAGVSQSPRYKVTKRGQDVALRCDPISGHVSLYWYRQALGQGPEFLTYFNYEAQQDKSGLPNDRFSAERPEGSISTLTIQRTEQRDSAMYRCASSLPSWGTDTQYFGPGTRLTVL.

This clonotype has only a few counts. The rearrangement uses TRBV5-1 and TRBJ2-5; D is unresolved. CDR1 is SGHRS, CDR2 YFSETQ, per germline. The germline V and J ends were trimmed by 0 bases and 3 bases, with 9 bases remaining between them. This CDR3 spans 14 amino acids. CDR3 in amino acids: CASSLAGQKETQYF. CDR3 in DNA: TGCGCCAGCAGCTTGGCCGGGCAAAAAGAGACCCAGTACTTC.

This clonotype was counted between two and nine times. The chain has TRBV12-3 or TRBV12-4 and TRBJ1-2; 7 nucleotides agree with TRBD1. After removal of 10 bases from V and 6 bases from J, the junction contained 8 bases not matched to a gene. This CDR3 region has 12 residues. In DNA form, the CDR3 reads TGTGCCACCGCGAAAGGGGGCGATGGCTACACCTTC. It codes for CATAKGGDGYTF.

Ten or more counts support this clonotype. This sequence joins TRBV9 and TRBJ2-2; 8 bases fit TRBD2. With V trimmed by 1 base and J by 4 bases, 3 bases remained unmatched. The CDR3 spans 15 residues. Germline loops: CDR1 SGDLS, CDR2 YYNGEE. For the CDR3, the DNA is TGTGCCAGCAGCGTATTCACTAGCGGCACCGGGGAGCTGTTTTTT. It encodes CASSVFTSGTGELFF.

Many counts were recorded for this clonotype. This sequence joins TRBV6-1 and TRBJ2-6; D might be TRBD1 or TRBD2, each matching 6 bases. CDR3 length: 14 amino acids. The germline V gene has CDR1 MNHNS and CDR2 SASEGT. V was trimmed by 6 bases and J by 2 bases, leaving 8 bases between them. In DNA form, the CDR3 reads TGTGCCAGCAGGGAGGGGGCTGGGGCCAACGTCCTGACTTTC. Its protein product is CASREGAGANVLTF.

This clonotype came up a few times. This chain uses TRBV7-2 with TRBJ2-2; 9 bases are a match to TRBD2. The V gene's germline CDR1 is SGHTA and CDR2 FQGNSA. The V gene end was trimmed by 5 bases and the J gene end by 5 bases; junction bases not matched to a gene: 9. The CDR3 has 16 amino acids. CDR3 DNA sequence: TGTGCCAGCAGCCATGGCGGGGGGGCGAGGACCGGGGAGCTGTTTTTT. Translated, it gives CASSHGGGARTGELFF.